This section outlines one T cell receptor beta chain sequence together with its context. Its matching antigen is unknown. CDR3 length: 13 residues. CDR1 is SGHTA and CDR2 is FQGNSA in the germline V gene. The V and J ends lost 5 bases and 5 bases respectively, with 12 bases between them. Assay: immunoSEQ multiplex PCR; the TCRdb copy retains only in-frame clones and omits some. The profile covers about 54,000 clones, with about two thirds appearing a single time and around 17% taken by the ten largest. These data are taken from a study of vaccination effects on CD4 cells after COVID-19. Study summary: Participants got two doses of BNT162b2 or mRNA-1273 vaccine.

After expansion with viral peptide pools in the ViraFEST assay, antigen-specific CD4+ T cells were sequenced. Isolation of CD4+ T cells took place after less than 12 days of culture. Vaccinees lacked prior SARS-CoV-2 infection and tested negative for nucleocapsid antibodies. A density of fewer than 2.5 million PBMC per well was used; these cells were cultured with roughly 10 IU/ml IL-2 and roughly 10 ug/ml peptides. This sequence was found in a human donor who received a COVID-19 vaccine. Material: CD4+ T cells from PBMCs cultured with SARS-CoV-2 spike peptides, obtained before COVID-19 vaccination. The V gene is TRBV7-2, the J gene TRBJ2-5, with D perhaps assigned TRBD1 or TRBD2 (5 bases each). CDR3 sequence (DNA): TGTGCCAGCAGCCTATGGGACGGCGAGACCCAGTACTTC. Protein sequence: CASSLWDGETQYF.